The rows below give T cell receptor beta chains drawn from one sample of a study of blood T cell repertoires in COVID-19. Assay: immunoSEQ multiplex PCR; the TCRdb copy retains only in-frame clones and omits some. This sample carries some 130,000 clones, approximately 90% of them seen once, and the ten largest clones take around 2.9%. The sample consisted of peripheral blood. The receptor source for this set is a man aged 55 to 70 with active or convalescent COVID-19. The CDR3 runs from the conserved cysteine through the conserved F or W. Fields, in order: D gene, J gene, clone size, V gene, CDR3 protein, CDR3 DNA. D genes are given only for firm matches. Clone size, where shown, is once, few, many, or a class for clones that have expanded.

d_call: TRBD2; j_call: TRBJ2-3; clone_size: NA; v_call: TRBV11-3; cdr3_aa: CASRYASGRVDTQYF; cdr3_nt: TGTGCCAGCCGCTACGCTAGCGGGAGAGTGGATACGCAGTATTTT
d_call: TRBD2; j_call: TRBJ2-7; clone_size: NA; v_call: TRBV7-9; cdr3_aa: CAGGTSGTYEQYF; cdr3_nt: TGTGCCGGGGGGACTAGCGGGACTTACGAGCAGTACTTC
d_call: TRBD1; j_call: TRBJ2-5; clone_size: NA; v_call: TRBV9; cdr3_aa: CASSAGTGAETQYF; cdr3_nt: TGTGCCAGCAGCGCAGGGACAGGGGCAGAGACCCAGTACTTC
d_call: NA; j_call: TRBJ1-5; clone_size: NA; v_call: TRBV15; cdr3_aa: CATSRGRTDNQPQHF; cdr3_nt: TGTGCCACCAGCAGAGGGAGGACGGACAATCAGCCCCAGCATTTT
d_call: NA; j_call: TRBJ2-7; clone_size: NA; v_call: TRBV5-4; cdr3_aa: CASSRDTSYEQYF; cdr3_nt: TGTGCCAGCAGCCGCGACACCTCCTACGAGCAGTACTTC
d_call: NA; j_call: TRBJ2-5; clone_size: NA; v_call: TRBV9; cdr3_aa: CASSVQPRGTQYF; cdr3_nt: TGTGCCAGCAGCGTTCAACCGCGGGGGACCCAGTACTTC
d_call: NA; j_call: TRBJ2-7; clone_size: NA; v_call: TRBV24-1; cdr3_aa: CATRYRASSYEQYF; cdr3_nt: TGTGCCACCAGATACAGGGCAAGCTCCTACGAGCAGTACTTC
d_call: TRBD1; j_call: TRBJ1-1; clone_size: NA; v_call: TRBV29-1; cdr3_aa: CSVGQDNTEAFF; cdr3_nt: TGCAGCGTCGGACAGGACAACACTGAAGCTTTCTTT
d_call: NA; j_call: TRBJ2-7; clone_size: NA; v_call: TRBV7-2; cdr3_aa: CASSTQGSISYEQYF; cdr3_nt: TGTGCCAGCAGCACCCAGGGAAGTATTTCCTACGAGCAGTACTTC
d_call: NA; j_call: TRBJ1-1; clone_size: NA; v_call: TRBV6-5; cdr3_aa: CASSYVTRDNTEAFF; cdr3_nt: TGTGCCAGCAGTTATGTGACCAGGGATAACACTGAAGCTTTCTTT
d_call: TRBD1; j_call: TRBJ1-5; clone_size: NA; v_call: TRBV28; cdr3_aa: CASSRDRGFQPQHF; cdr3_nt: TGTGCCAGCAGTCGCGACAGGGGCTTTCAGCCCCAGCATTTT
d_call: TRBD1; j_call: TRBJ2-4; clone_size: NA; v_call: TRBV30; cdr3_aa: CAWSVRGVTGGNIQYF; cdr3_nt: TGTGCCTGGAGTGTACGGGGAGTGACAGGGGGCAACATTCAGTACTTC
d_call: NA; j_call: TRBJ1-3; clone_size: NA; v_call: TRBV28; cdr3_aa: CASSLQGKGNTIYF; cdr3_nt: TGTGCCAGCAGTCTACAGGGTAAAGGAAACACCATATATTTT
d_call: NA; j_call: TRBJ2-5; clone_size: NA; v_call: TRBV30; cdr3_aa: CAWSERRFWETQYF; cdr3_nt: TGTGCCTGGAGCGAACGCAGATTTTGGGAGACCCAGTACTTC
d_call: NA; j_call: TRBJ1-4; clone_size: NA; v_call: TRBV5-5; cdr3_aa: CASAEGTGSNEKLFF; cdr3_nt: TGTGCCAGCGCTGAGGGTACGGGGTCTAATGAAAAACTGTTTTTT
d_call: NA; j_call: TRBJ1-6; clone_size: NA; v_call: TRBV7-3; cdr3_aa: CASTKPRSEGAYNSPLHF; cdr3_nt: TGTGCCAGCACCAAACCCCGCTCGGAGGGAGCCTATAATTCACCCCTCCACTTT
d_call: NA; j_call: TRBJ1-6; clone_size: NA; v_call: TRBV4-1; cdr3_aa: CASSQGGSGVGSPLHF; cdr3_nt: TGCGCCAGCAGCCAAGGGGGTTCAGGGGTGGGCTCACCCCTCCACTTT
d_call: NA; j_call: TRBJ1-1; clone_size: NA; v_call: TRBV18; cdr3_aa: CASSPPSRRSGNTEAFF; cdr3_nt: TGTGCCAGCTCACCACCCTCCCGGAGGAGTGGAAACACTGAAGCTTTCTTT
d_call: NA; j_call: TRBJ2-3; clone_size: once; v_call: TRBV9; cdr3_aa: CASSVGVKDTQYF; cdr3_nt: TGTGCCAGCAGCGTCGGGGTCAAGGATACGCAGTATTTT
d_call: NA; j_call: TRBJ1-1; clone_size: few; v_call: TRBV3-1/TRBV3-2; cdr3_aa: CASSRNPPGGGYKAFF; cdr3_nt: TGTGCCAGCAGCCGAAACCCCCCTGGTGGGGGCTACAAAGCTTTCTTT
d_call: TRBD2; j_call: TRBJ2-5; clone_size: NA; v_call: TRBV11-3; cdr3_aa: CASSLGSSGDQETQYF; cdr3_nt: TGTGCCAGCAGCTTAGGGTCTAGCGGTGACCAAGAGACCCAGTACTTC
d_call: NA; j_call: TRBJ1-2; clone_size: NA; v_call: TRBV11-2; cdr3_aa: CASSFVPWPGNYGYTF; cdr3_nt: TGTGCCAGCAGCTTCGTCCCCTGGCCGGGGAACTATGGCTACACCTTC
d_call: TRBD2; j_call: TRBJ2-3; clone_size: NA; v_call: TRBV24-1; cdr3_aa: CATSDSSGATDTQYF; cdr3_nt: TGTGCCACCAGTGATTCTAGCGGGGCCACAGATACGCAGTATTTT
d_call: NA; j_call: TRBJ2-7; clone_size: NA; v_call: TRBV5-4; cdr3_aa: CASSLSVGDEQYF; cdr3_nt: TGTGCCAGCAGCTTGAGTGTCGGGGACGAGCAGTACTTC
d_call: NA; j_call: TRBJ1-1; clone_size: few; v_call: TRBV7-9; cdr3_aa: CASSPPARNTEAFF; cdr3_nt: TGTGCCAGCAGCCCCCCAGCTAGGAACACTGAAGCTTTCTTT
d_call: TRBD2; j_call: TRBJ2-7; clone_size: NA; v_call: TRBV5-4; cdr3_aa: CASSLSGGRGSYEQYF; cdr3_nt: TGTGCCAGCAGCTTGTCGGGCGGGAGGGGTTCCTACGAGCAGTACTTC
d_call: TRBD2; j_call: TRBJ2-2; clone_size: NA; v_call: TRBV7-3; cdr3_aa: CASSPLWGGGQDTGELFF; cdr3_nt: TGTGCCAGCAGCCCCCTCTGGGGGGGAGGTCAAGACACCGGGGAGCTGTTTTTT
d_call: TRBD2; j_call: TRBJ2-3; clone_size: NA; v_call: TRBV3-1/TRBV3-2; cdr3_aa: CASSHRTSGSTQYF; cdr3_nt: TGTGCCAGCAGCCATCGGACTAGCGGGAGTACGCAGTATTTT
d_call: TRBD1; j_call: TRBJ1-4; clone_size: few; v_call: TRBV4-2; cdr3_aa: CASSQAQGGSTNEKLFF; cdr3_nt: TGTGCCAGCAGCCAAGCACAGGGGGGCTCCACTAATGAAAAACTGTTTTTT
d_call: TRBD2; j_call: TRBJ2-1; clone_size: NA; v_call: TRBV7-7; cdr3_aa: CASSPSREGWEQFF; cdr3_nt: TGTGCTAGCAGCCCTTCGCGGGAGGGATGGGAGCAGTTCTTC
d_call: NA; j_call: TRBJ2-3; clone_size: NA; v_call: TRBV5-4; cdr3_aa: CASSSGGAHSTDTQYF; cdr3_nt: TGTGCCAGCAGCTCCGGGGGAGCTCACAGCACAGATACGCAGTATTTT
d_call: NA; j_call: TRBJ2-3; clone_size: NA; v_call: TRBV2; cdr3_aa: CASSVDSGTDTQYF; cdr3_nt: TGTGCCAGCAGTGTGGATAGCGGCACAGATACGCAGTATTTT
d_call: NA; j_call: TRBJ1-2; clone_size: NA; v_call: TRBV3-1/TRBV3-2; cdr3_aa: CASSQGFPGGSGYGYTF; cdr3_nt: TGTGCCAGCAGCCAAGGATTTCCGGGGGGTTCGGGCTATGGCTACACCTTC
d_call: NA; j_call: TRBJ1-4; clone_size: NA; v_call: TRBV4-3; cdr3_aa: CASSQYPGQAEKLFF; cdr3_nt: TGCGCCAGCAGCCAGTATCCGGGACAAGCTGAAAAACTGTTTTTT
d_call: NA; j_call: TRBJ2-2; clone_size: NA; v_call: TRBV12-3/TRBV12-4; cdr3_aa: CASSLKLGRELFF; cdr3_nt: TGTGCCAGCAGTTTAAAGTTGGGCCGGGAGCTGTTTTTT
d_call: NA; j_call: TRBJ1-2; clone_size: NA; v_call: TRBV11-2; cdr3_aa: CASSWGGDGYTF; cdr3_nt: TGTGCCAGCAGCTGGGGAGGGGATGGCTACACCTTC
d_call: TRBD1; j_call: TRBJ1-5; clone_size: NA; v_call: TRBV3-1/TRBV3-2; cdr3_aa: CASSRGTGGSHQPQHF; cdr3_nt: TGTGCCAGCAGCCGAGGGACAGGGGGATCTCATCAGCCCCAGCATTTT
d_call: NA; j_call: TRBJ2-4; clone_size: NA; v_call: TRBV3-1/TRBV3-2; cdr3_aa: CASSQDISGGQNIQYF; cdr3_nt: TGTGCCAGCAGCCAAGATATTTCAGGAGGCCAAAACATTCAGTACTTC
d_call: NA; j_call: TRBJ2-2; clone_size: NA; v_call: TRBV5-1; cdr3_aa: CASSLGQRTGELFF; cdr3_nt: TGCGCCAGCAGCCTCGGACAGCGCACCGGGGAGCTGTTTTTT
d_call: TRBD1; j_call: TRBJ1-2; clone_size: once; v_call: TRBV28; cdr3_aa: CASSSPGQGVYGYTF; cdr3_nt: TGTGCCAGCAGCTCCCCGGGACAGGGGGTCTATGGCTACACCTTC
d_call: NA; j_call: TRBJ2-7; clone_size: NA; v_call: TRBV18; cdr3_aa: CASSPTRAYEQYF; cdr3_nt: TGTGCCAGCTCCCCCACTAGGGCCTACGAGCAGTACTTC
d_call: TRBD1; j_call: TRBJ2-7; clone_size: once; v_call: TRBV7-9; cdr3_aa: CASSYRDSYEQYF; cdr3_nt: TGTGCCAGCAGCTACCGGGACAGCTACGAGCAGTACTTC
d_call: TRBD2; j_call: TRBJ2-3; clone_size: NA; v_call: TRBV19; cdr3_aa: CASAGGATDTQYF; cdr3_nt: TGTGCCAGCGCGGGGGGGGCCACAGATACGCAGTATTTT
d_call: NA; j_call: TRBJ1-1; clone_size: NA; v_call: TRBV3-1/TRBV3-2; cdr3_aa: CASSPGNMNTEAFF; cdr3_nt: TGTGCCAGCAGCCCAGGGAACATGAACACTGAAGCTTTCTTT
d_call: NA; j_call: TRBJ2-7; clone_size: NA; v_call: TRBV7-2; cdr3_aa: CASSFGGSVNEQYF; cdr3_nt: TGTGCCAGCAGCTTTGGGGGGAGCGTCAACGAGCAGTACTTC
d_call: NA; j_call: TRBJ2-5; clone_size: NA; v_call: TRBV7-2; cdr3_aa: CASSLAMETQYF; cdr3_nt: TGTGCCAGCAGTCTAGCGATGGAGACCCAGTACTTC
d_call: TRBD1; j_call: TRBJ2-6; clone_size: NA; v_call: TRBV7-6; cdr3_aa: CASSHFTGEAGANVLTF; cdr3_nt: TGTGCCAGCAGCCACTTTACAGGGGAAGCCGGGGCCAACGTCCTGACTTTC
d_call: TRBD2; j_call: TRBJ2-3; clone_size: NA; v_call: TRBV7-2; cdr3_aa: CASSFSGDPTDTQYF; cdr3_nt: TGTGCCAGCAGCTTCAGCGGGGACCCCACAGATACGCAGTATTTT
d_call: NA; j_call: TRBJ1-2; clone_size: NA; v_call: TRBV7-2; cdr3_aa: CASSLARGPNGYTF; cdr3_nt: TGTGCCAGCAGCTTAGCTAGGGGCCCTAATGGCTACACCTTC
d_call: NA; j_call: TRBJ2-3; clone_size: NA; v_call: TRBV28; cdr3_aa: CASSKIVRNTQYF; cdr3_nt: TGTGCCAGCAGCAAAATAGTCCGAAATACGCAGTATTTT
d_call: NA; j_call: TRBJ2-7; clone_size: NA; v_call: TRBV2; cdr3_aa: CASRRGSYEQYF; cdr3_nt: TGTGCCAGCAGACGGGGATCCTACGAGCAGTACTTC
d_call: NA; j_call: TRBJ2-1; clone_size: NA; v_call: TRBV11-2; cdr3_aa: CASSLESYNEQFF; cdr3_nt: TGTGCCAGCAGCTTAGAATCTTACAATGAGCAGTTCTTC
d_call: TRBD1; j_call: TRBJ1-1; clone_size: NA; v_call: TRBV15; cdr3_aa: CATSRDTQGGVAFF; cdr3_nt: TGTGCCACCAGCAGAGATACCCAGGGGGGCGTAGCTTTCTTT
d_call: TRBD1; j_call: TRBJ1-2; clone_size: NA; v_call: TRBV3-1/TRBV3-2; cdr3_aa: CASSQGSGTAYGYTF; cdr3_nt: TGTGCCAGCAGCCAAGGTTCTGGGACAGCCTATGGCTACACCTTC
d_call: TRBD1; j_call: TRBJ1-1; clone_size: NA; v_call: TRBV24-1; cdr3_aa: CATMLTGDTEAFF; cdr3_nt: TGTGCCACCATGTTGACAGGGGACACTGAAGCTTTCTTT
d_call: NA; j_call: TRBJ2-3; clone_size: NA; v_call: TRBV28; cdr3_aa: CASTPPDLAFTDTQYF; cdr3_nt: TGTGCCAGCACCCCCCCGGATCTAGCGTTCACAGATACGCAGTATTTT
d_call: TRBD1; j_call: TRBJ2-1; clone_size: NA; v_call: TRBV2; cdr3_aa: CASPSGQGANEQFF; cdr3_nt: TGTGCCAGCCCCTCGGGACAGGGTGCCAATGAGCAGTTCTTC